This T cell receptor (beta chain) was recorded in a study of T cell responses to AZD1222 COVID-19 vaccine. Looking at the study overall: Second-dose schedules of about 4 or about 12 weeks were combined. Broader study findings: The donors showed a predominance of white British ancestry and of females, with possible underestimation of clonal diversity. Regions 160-218 and 743-854 held dominance among vaccine-associated CD4 TCRs, which spanned spike.

Here immunoSEQ multiplex PCR was the method, and the copy in TCRdb shows in-frame clones only, minus some. The sample comprises some 150,000 clones, roughly 90% of which are singletons, and under 2% rests with the top ten. This CDR3 contains 14 residues. Germline values: CDR1 MDHEN, CDR2 SYDVKM. With 6 bases removed from V and 2 bases from J, the gap between germline ends came to 13 bases. Concerning this clone itself: Its target is unknown.

This TCR came from an adult in good health. The sequenced sample was peripheral blood, obtained on day 0 of AZD1222 vaccination. The chain uses TRBV28 and TRBJ1-2, with no clear D. CDR3 in amino acids: CASSPPGGNYGYTF. The CDR3 DNA sequence: TGTGCCAGCAGCCCCCCTGGAGGAAACTATGGCTACACCTTC.